This T cell receptor beta chain was captured by sequencing in a study of T cell repertoires in cytomegalovirus infection. General study results and limits: Clonotype analysis showed dominance of the ex vivo response by HLA-C-restricted CMV-specific TCR beta clonotypes. Carriers of CMV plus the relevant HLA were identified by cumulative public TCR beta family frequency.

In its sample, this clonotype was seen a few times. As yet, its antigen is unknown. The length of the CDR3 is 16 residues. Trimming cost V 4 bases and J 1 base; bases outside gene matches: 9. Germline values: CDR1 MGHRA, CDR2 YSYEKL. TCRdb itself ran the reads through MiXCR, one entry per CDR3 protein. The table has hundreds of thousands of distinct CDR3 sequences, 8% to 10% seen once. The source material was PBMCs. The V and J genes are TRBV4-1 and TRBJ1-1; 7 bases match TRBD1. The TCR comes from a human donor in good health (CMV status not recorded). Some clones in this sample may be carry-over from other donors' samples. The CDR3 loop is CASSPKGGTANTEAFF. The CDR3 DNA reads as TGCGCCAGCAGCCCAAAGGGGGGGACAGCGAACACTGAAGCTTTCTTT.